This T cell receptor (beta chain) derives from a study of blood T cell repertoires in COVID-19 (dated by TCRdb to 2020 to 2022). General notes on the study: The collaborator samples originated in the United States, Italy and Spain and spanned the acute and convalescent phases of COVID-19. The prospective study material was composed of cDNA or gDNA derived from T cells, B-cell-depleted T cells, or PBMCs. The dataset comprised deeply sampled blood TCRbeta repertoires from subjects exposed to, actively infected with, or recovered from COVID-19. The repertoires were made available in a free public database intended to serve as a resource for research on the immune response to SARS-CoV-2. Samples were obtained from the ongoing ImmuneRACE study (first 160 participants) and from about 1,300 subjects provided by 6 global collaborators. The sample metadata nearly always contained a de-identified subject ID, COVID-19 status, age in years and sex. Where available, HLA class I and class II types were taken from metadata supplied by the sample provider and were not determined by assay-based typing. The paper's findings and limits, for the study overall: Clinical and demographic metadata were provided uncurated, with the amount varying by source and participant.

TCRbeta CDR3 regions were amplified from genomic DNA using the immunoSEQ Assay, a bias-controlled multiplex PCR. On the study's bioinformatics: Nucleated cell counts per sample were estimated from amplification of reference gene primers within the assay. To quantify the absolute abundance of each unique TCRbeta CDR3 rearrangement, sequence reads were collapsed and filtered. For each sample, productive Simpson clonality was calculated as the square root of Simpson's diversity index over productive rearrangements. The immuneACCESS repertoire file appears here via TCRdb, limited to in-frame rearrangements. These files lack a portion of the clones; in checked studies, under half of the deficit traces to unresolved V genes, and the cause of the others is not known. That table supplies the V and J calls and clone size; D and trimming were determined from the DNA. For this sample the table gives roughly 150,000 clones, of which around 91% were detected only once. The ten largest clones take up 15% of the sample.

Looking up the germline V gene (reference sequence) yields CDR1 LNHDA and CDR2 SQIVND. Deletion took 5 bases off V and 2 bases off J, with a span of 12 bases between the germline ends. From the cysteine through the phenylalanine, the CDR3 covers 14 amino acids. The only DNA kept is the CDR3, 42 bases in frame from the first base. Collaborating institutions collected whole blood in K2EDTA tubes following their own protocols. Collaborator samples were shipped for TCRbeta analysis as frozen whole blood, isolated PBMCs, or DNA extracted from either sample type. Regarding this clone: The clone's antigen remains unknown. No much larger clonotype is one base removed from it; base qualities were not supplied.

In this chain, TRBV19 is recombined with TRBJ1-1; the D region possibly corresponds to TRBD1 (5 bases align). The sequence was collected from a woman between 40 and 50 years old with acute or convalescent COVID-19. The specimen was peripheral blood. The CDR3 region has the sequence CASSPWTLNTEAFF. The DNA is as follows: TGTGCCAGTAGTCCTTGGACACTAAACACTGAAGCTTTCTTT. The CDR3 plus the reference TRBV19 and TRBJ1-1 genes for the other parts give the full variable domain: DGGITQSPKYLFRKEGQNVTLSCEQNLNHDAMYWYRQDPGQGLRLIYYSQIVNDFQKGDIAEGYSVSREKKESFPLTVTSAQKNPTAFYLCASSPWTLNTEAFFGQGTRLTVV.